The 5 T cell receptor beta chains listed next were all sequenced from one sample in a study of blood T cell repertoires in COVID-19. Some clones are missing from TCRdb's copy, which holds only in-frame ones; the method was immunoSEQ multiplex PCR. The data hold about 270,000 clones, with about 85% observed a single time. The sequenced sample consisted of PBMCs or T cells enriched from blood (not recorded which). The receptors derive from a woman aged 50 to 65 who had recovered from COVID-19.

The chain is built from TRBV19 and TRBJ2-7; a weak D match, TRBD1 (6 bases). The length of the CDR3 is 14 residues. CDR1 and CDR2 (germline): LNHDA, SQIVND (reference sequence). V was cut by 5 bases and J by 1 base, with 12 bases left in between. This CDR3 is CASSVRDTSYEQYF. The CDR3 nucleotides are TGTGCCAGTAGTGTCCGGGACACTTCCTACGAGCAGTACTTC.

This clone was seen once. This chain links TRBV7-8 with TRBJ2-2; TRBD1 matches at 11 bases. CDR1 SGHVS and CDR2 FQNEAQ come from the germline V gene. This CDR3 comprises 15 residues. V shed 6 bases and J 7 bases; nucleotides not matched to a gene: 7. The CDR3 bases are TGTGCCAGCAGTTCGGACAGGGGGCAGAGCGGGGAGCTGTTTTTT. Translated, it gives CASSSDRGQSGELFF. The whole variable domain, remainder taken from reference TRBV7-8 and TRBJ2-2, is GAGVSQSPRYKVAKRGQDVALRCDPISGHVSLFWYQQALGQGPEFLTYFQNEAQLDKSGLPSDRFFAERPEGSVSTLKIQRTQQEDSAVYLCASSSDRGQSGELFFGEGSRLTVL.

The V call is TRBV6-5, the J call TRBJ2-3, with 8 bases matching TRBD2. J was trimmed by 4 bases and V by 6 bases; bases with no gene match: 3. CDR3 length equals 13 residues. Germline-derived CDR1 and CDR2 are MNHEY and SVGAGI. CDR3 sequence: CASRGGGPDTQYF. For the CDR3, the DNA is TGTGCCAGCAGGGGCGGGGGGCCAGATACGCAGTATTTT.

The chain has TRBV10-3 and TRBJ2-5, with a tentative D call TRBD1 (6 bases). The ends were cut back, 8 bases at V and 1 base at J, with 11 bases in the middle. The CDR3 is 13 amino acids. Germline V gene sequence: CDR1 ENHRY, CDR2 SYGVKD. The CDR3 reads CAISQGIQETQYF. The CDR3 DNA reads TGTGCCATCTCACAGGGAATCCAAGAGACCCAGTACTTC.

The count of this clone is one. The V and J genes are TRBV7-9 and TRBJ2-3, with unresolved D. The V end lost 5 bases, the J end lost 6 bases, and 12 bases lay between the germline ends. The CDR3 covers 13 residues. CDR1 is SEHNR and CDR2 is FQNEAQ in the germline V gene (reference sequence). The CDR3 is CASSEAYADTQYF. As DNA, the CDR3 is TGTGCCAGCAGCGAAGCTTATGCGGATACGCAGTATTTT.